Following are 20 T cell receptor beta chains from one sample sequenced in a study of T-cell reconstitution after alpha-beta-depleted transplantation in children. A TCRbeta library incorporating unique molecular identifiers was prepared. TCRdb used MiXCR to reprocess the PCR reads, holding one entry per CDR3 protein. The sample contains hundreds of thousands of distinct CDR3 sequences, roughly a tenth of which appear only once. This material consisted of PBMCs from the stem cell graft donor, taken from the stem cell graft. The receptors derive from a human donor who donated a stem cell graft to a child with acute myeloid leukemia.

This clonotype was seen a few times. This chain connects TRBV13 to TRBJ2-7; the D gene is possibly TRBD2 (6 bases). CDR1 is PRHDT, CDR2 FYEKMQ, per germline (reference sequence). The CDR3 has 14 residues. Trimming removed 2 bases at V and 4 bases at J, with 12 bases between. The CDR3 reads CASSLSGLLYEQYF. The CDR3 nucleotides read TGTGCCAGCAGCTTATCGGGACTCCTGTACGAGCAGTACTTC.

This clonotype was found a few times. V usage is TRBV20-1 and J usage is TRBJ2-4; TRBD2 matches 13 bases. The length of the CDR3 is 15 residues. The V and J ends lost 4 bases and 6 bases, in that order; junction bases with no gene match: 6. CDR1 is DFQATT and CDR2 is SNEGSKA in the germline V gene (reference sequence). CDR3 in DNA: TGCAGTGCTACTACTAGCGGGAGGGTCGGAAACATTCAGTACTTC. Its translation is CSATTSGRVGNIQYF.

This clonotype was counted a few times. The chain couples TRBV12-3 or TRBV12-4 to TRBJ1-2; no clear D gene. This CDR3 contains 13 residues. V lost 3 bases, J lost 7 bases, and 12 bases lay in between. The CDR3 here is CASSLDGIAGYTF. In DNA, the CDR3 is TGTGCCAGCAGTTTGGACGGTATCGCTGGCTACACCTTC.

This clonotype was picked up many times. The J gene is TRBJ2-7, the V gene TRBV9; 8 nucleotides match TRBD1. V shed 3 bases and J 2 bases; nucleotides not matched to a gene: 7. CDR3 length: 15 residues. CDR1 is SGDLS, CDR2 YYNGEE, per germline. CDR3 sequence: CASSAGTGQTYEQYF. CDR3 in DNA: TGTGCCAGCAGCGCCGGGACAGGACAAACCTACGAGCAGTACTTC. Combining the CDR3 with reference TRBV9 and TRBJ2-7 gives the whole variable domain DSGVTQTPKHLITATGQRVTLRCSPRSGDLSVYWYQQSLDQGLQFLIQYYNGEERAKGNILERFSAQQFPDLHSELNLSSLELGDSALYFCASSAGTGQTYEQYFGPGTRLTVT.

This clonotype has a count of ten or more. The chain has TRBV30 and TRBJ2-1; unclear D gene. V dropped 3 bases and J dropped 9 bases, with 12 bases sitting between them. The germline CDR1 and CDR2 sequences are GTSNPN and SVGIG (reference sequence). This CDR3 has 12 residues. This CDR3 reads CAWSPQYVEQFF. DNA of the CDR3: TGTGCCTGGAGCCCCCAATATGTTGAGCAGTTCTTC.

This clonotype was seen a few times. As DNA, the CDR3 is TGTGCCAGCAGCGTAGTAGGGCGGGAGACCGGGGAGCTGTTTTTT. Residues: CASSVVGRETGELFF. V gene TRBV9 combines with J gene TRBJ2-2, with 7 bases that match TRBD2. This CDR3 is built from 15 residues. The germline V gene has CDR1 SGDLS and CDR2 YYNGEE. V trimming: 0 bases; J trimming: 5 bases; junction bases outside the gene matches: 4.

The chain uses TRBV4-2 and TRBJ2-1; D is perhaps TRBD2 (7 bases). Germline V lookup: CDR1 LGHNA, CDR2 YNFKEQ. V was trimmed by 5 bases and J by 1 base, leaving 12 bases between them. The CDR3 consists of 15 residues. This CDR3 is CASSVEGGSYNEQFF. In nucleotides, the CDR3 is TGTGCCAGCAGCGTGGAGGGGGGGTCCTACAATGAGCAGTTCTTC.

The chain couples TRBV20-1 to TRBJ1-1, with D unclear. Germline loops: CDR1 DFQATT, CDR2 SNEGSKA (reference sequence). The germline V and J ends were trimmed by 8 bases and 5 bases, with 24 bases remaining between them. This CDR3 is built from 15 residues. The DNA for the CDR3 is TGCAGTCTCCGGGCAGAGGGCGGTGTTCGGACTGAAGCTTTCTTT. Translated: CSLRAEGGVRTEAFF.

The V gene is TRBV6-2 or TRBV6-3, the J gene TRBJ2-7, with D perhaps TRBD1 or TRBD2 (5 bases each). V lost 6 bases and J lost 3, with 15 bases in between. The CDR3 is made up of 14 amino acids. Germline V gene sequence: CDR1 MNHEY, CDR2 SVGEGT. The CDR3 protein is CASRGVGDLYEQYF. In DNA, the CDR3 is TGTGCCAGCAGGGGGGTCGGAGATCTCTACGAGCAGTACTTC.

Only a few counts were recorded for this clonotype. This chain connects TRBV7-2 to TRBJ2-7; D assignment may be TRBD1 or TRBD2 (5 bases each). V lost 2 bases, J lost 5 bases, and 16 bases lay in between. Germline CDR1 and CDR2: SGHTA and FQGNSA. The CDR3 totals 15 residues. For the CDR3, the DNA is TGTGCCAGCAGCTTACGGCCGGGGCATCAGGACGAGCAGTACTTC. Its translation is CASSLRPGHQDEQYF.

This clonotype was observed a few times. The chain joins TRBV9 to TRBJ2-5; D may be TRBD1 (6 bases). The CDR3 loop spans 14 amino acids. Germline V gives CDR1 SGDLS, CDR2 YYNGEE. The V and J ends lost 4 bases and 2 bases respectively, with 12 bases between them. CDR3 region: CASSRGGQQETQYF. For the CDR3, the DNA is TGTGCCAGCAGCAGGGGCGGACAGCAAGAGACCCAGTACTTC.

This clonotype came up many times. The V call is TRBV12-3 or TRBV12-4, the J call TRBJ2-1; TRBD1 aligns across 9 bases. V trimming: 1 base; J trimming: 4 bases; junction bases outside the gene matches: 2. The CDR3 runs 15 residues. The CDR3 loop is CASSLGGQGYNEQFF. CDR3 nucleotides: TGTGCCAGCAGTTTAGGGGGACAGGGTTACAATGAGCAGTTCTTC.

This clonotype was seen ten or more times. The chain uses TRBV5-1 and TRBJ1-1; D might be TRBD1 (6 bases). The CDR3 length is 14 residues. The germline V and J ends were trimmed by 6 bases and 3 bases, with 15 bases remaining between them. In germline, CDR1 is SGHRS, CDR2 YFSETQ. CDR3 region: CASNRDGGDTEAFF. The CDR3 DNA reads TGCGCCAGCAACAGGGACGGCGGGGACACTGAAGCTTTCTTT. Variable domain in full (rest from reference TRBV5-1 and TRBJ1-1): KAGVTQTPRYLIKTRGQQVTLSCSPISGHRSVSWYQQTPGQGLQFLFEYFSETQRNKGNFPGRFSGRQFSNSRSEMNVSTLELGDSALYLCASNRDGGDTEAFFGQGTRLTVV.

This clonotype was seen ten or more times. The chain links TRBV3-1 to TRBJ2-5, with D possibly called TRBD1 or TRBD2 (5 bases each). Germline V CDR1 and CDR2: LGHDT, YNNKEL (reference sequence). Trimming took 3 bases from V and 4 from J, leaving 18 bases between them. This CDR3 is built from 16 residues. The CDR3, as DNA: TGTGCCAGCAGCCAGGAAGAACCGGGGCGGAGAGAGACCCAGTACTTC. It is translated as CASSQEEPGRRETQYF.

The rearrangement uses TRBV20-1 and TRBJ2-7; tentatively, D is TRBD2 (7 bases). CDR3 length equals 13 residues. The V end lost 5 bases, the J end lost 1 base, and 12 bases lay between the germline ends. CDR1 and CDR2 from the germline V gene are DFQATT and SNEGSKA (reference sequence). As DNA, the CDR3 is TGCAGTGCTGGGGGCGGGGGTTCCTACGAGCAGTACTTC. Protein product: CSAGGGGSYEQYF.

This clonotype has just a few counts. This chain links TRBV20-1 with TRBJ2-7; weak D call: TRBD2 (6 bases). Trimming left V 3 bases short and J 0 bases short, with 15 bases between. The germline CDR1 and CDR2 sequences are DFQATT and SNEGSKA (reference sequence). The CDR3 loop spans 15 amino acids. Written as DNA, the CDR3 is TGCAGTGCTAGGAGAACCGGGACTCCCTCCTACGAGCAGTACTTC. It yields the protein CSARRTGTPSYEQYF.

To note about this clonotype: This CDR3 is missing its conserved last phenylalanine or tryptophan, likely due to a read error. This rearrangement joins TRBV7-3 to TRBJ1-5; a possible D gene is TRBD1 (5 bases). Germline V lookup: CDR1 SGHTA, CDR2 FQGTGA. V was clipped by 1 base and J by 6 bases, with 13 bases between them. This CDR3 has 15 amino acids. In DNA, the CDR3 is TGTGCCAGCAGCTTAAGCGGGGGTATGGGTCAGCCCCAGCATTGT. It specifies CASSLSGGMGQPQHC.

This clonotype was counted a few times. The chain recombines TRBV10-3 with TRBJ2-3; 7 positions match TRBD2. The CDR3 loop spans 12 amino acids. In germline, CDR1 is ENHRY, CDR2 SYGVKD. The trim removed 11 bases at V and 6 bases at J, leaving 8 bases unmatched. CDR3 in DNA: TGTGCCGCCGAGACTAGCCCGGATACGCAGTATTTT. Its protein is CAAETSPDTQYF.

Concerning this clonotype: With a far larger clone one base away, a read error is the likely cause. The chain links TRBV29-1 to TRBJ1-1; D gene ambiguous. Germline V CDR1 and CDR2: SQVTM, ANQGSEA. The CDR3 extends over 10 amino acids. CDR3 protein: CSVGNTEALF. Written as DNA, the CDR3 is TGCAGCGTTGGGAACACTGAAGCTCTCTTT.

This clonotype was counted a few times. This chain joins TRBV5-1 and TRBJ2-3, with D tentatively TRBD2 (6 bases). Germline CDR1 reads SGHRS; CDR2 reads YFSETQ. This CDR3 comprises 15 residues. V lost 4 bases to trimming and J lost 2 bases, with 14 bases between them. CDR3 residues: CASSPGGTFTDTQYF. The CDR3 DNA sequence: TGCGCCAGCAGCCCTGGGGGGACTTTCACAGATACGCAGTATTTT.